This T cell receptor (beta chain) comes out of a study of cytomegalovirus exposure and HLA in healthy donors. Study-wide points: Based on reports, TCR beta sequences accurately predicted HLA-A and HLA-B alleles for most subjects. TRBV6-2, TRBV6-3 and other indistinguishable V segments were excluded.

The germline gives CDR1 SGHRS, CDR2 YFSETQ. There are 15 residues in the CDR3. V lost 4 bases and J lost 2; bases outside the gene matches: 5. Remarks on this clone: Its antigen is unknown.

The PCR employed 60 Vbeta primers together with 13 Jbeta primers. Here immunoSEQ multiplex PCR was the method, and the copy in TCRdb shows in-frame clones only, minus some. The sample has 160,000 or so clones, 60% to 80% seen once. The V call is TRBV5-1, the J call TRBJ2-3; the match to TRBD1 covers 9 bases. The receptor was isolated from a male donor in good health and CMV-seronegative. The sequenced sample was PBMCs. Written as DNA, the CDR3 is TGCGCCAGCAGCCTACAGGGGGCTCCCACAGATACGCAGTATTTT. It is translated as CASSLQGAPTDTQYF.